Sequencing of this T cell receptor beta chain was carried out in a study of cytomegalovirus exposure and HLA in healthy donors (dated by TCRdb to the late 2010s). Background for the entire study: An earlier analysis of roughly 500 of the donors reported approximately 270 Gb of sequence data and around 110 million unique TCR beta sequences from about 179 million T cells. Among 398 genotyped donors of the cohort, an average of about 240,000 unique TCR beta nucleotide sequences were sequenced per donor, roughly 20% of them non-productive. Of the approximately 400 genotyped donors, 75% to 85% were placed in the genetic ancestry cluster associated with self-reported Caucasian donors. Besides the first cohort of roughly 660 subjects, a separate validation cohort made up of about 120 different subjects was used. Every discovery cohort repertoire had been produced on one sequencing platform. Donor age, sex, ethnicity and CMV serostatus were compiled alongside the repertoire data. A later analysis re-examined previously published TCR beta repertoires from about 700 donors and added high-resolution HLA genotyping to investigate patterns of TCR occurrence. An early release covering about 600 HLA-typed donors comprised approximately 290 gigabases of sequencing data and around 86 million unique TCR sequences. To predict cytomegalovirus infection status, the study combined high-throughput TCR immunosequencing, statistical association of individual TCRs with disease status, and machine learning. Roughly 5 DR-DQ haplotypes were treated as single units for association and clustering because of strong linkage in the cohort. The study aimed to test whether cataloging public T cell receptors could reveal signatures of past pathogen exposure. Both class I and class II loci were covered by HLA typing, at four-digit resolution. Typing coverage differed by locus: A, B, C, DRB1 and DQB1 were typed in roughly 620-630 donors, DQA1 in about 500, DPA1 in 600 to 610, and DPB1 in around 440. A later genetic analysis took genome-wide SNP genotypes for about three fifths of the roughly 700 donors and used that subset as a discovery cohort. The study profiled the T cell repertoires of about 720 subjects by immunosequencing and related them to cytomegalovirus serostatus. Rather than using new phenotypic data, the later analysis identified candidate immune exposures from TCR beta sequences and from how often those sequences occurred across donors. To decide whether each TCR beta V gene segment behaved as functional or pseudogenic, an earlier analysis of approximately 590 of the donors relied on high-throughput TCR beta sequencing.

Broad study findings and their caveats: In a later analysis, several top co-occurrence clusters were reported to appear linked to parvovirus B19, influenza, CMV and Epstein-Barr virus. Across donors, most TCR sequences were observed very rarely, whereas some public TCRs were present in many individuals. Linkage disequilibrium might explain the correlated functional status among segregating V segments, but an unknown experimental factor could not be ruled out. Three of the identified cytomegalovirus-associated TCR beta chains were confirmed in vitro to be specific for cytomegalovirus antigens. A total of fewer than 200 TCR beta chains were listed by the study as associated with cytomegalovirus. Compared with equally common non-associated chains, HLA-associated TCR beta chains in a later analysis were more clonally expanded and had lower generation probabilities. At a false discovery rate of 0.05, a later analysis linked roughly 17,000 TCR beta sequences to specific HLA alleles. V-gene and J-gene trimming of TCR beta chains was associated with a missense DCLRE1C variant in a later genetic analysis, and the association was replicated in an independent cohort. Roughly uniform sequencing depth across donors was assumed in presence/absence analyses, although this assumption may not hold. Because the 87-base-pair reads could not distinguish some IMGT-functional V segments, including TRBV6-2 and TRBV6-3, those segments were excluded. Only TCR beta chains were sequenced in this cohort, and the absence of alpha or paired-chain data limited detectable features. The classifier was reported to diagnose cytomegalovirus status with high specificity and sensitivity in both the original and validation cohorts. The earlier analysis of 587 of the donors excluded roughly 17 rarely observed V segments, including chromosome 9 orphons, because counts were too low. HLA typing was unavailable for some donors at each locus, so association tests used only the typed subset. A further reported finding was that TCR beta sequences accurately predicted the HLA-A and HLA-B alleles for most subjects in the first cohort. A cluster of highly shared sequence variants was judged likely to represent a technical artifact of the sequencing pipeline. It was suggested by the authors that the approach could potentially be generalized to other disease states and immunological phenotypes. Immune exposure information for the cohort was limited to CMV serostatus. In a later genetic analysis, fewer N-insertions in productive TCRs were reported among donors in an Asian-associated ancestry cluster than the roughly 640-donor mean. A later analysis found that most CMV-associated TCR beta chains appeared HLA-restricted, with HLA associations seemingly driven largely by CMV exposure. When HLA alleles, especially DR and DQ, strongly co-occurred, attributing TCR associations to individual alleles was difficult. A later analysis found that TCR association rates varied across HLA loci, with DRB1 alleles showing the most associated TCRs and HLA-C alleles the fewest. An earlier analysis of approximately 530 of the donors showed that most TCR beta V segments appeared in productive rearrangements either about 87% or about 30% of the time, which broadly matched IMGT annotations.

Regarding this clone: The target of this receptor is not known. Base qualities were left out, and no much larger clone turns up one base away.

Reading from cysteine to phenylalanine, the CDR3 counts 14 amino acids. Just CDR3 DNA is preserved here, 42 bases in frame from base 1. The V end gives up 3 bases and the J end 2 bases, leaving 1 base in the junction not matched to a gene. CDR1 LNHNV and CDR2 YYDKDF were looked up in the germline V gene (reference sequence). The cohort was made up of 666 healthy bone marrow donors. All cohort members were sampled while nominally healthy, although unrecorded immune exposures were likely present. The donor was CMV seronegative and was included in the group of around 320 seronegative cohort members. A peripheral blood sample was collected from each donor, and TCR beta sequencing was performed on peripheral blood mononuclear cells. Genomic DNA was extracted from the blood cell samples with the Qiagen DNeasy Blood Extraction Kit. The library was made by the immunoSEQ multiplex PCR assay. A mixture of 60 forward primers for TCR Vbeta segments and 13 reverse primers for TCR Jbeta segments was used in the multiplex PCR. The CDR3 region of rearranged TCR beta genes was amplified from genomic DNA by a multiplex PCR assay. The amplified TCR beta libraries were sequenced on the Illumina HiSeq System as 87-base-pair reads. Regarding the original processing steps: Across the 670 or so repertoires, a later analysis counted around 80 million unique TCR beta chains, around 11 million of which were shared by at least two donors. Raw reads were error-corrected and collapsed into unique sequences by a nearest-neighbor algorithm in which closely related sequences were merged to remove PCR and sequencing errors. V, D and J gene segments were assigned by aligning CDR3 sequences to IMGT reference sequences. For a sequence to be retained, a match of at least six nucleotides was required to both a V gene segment and a J gene segment. Rearrangements were called productive when the CDR3 lacked stop codons and stayed in frame with V and J; all others were non-productive. CDR3 was defined by IMGT convention, running from the second conserved V-encoded cysteine to the conserved J-encoded phenylalanine. The earlier analysis of about 640 of the donors excluded any sequence lacking an unambiguous match to a single V gene segment. In an earlier analysis of around 600 of the donors, V segments were called functional above 56.7% productive rearrangements and were called segregating when the between-donor standard deviation exceeded 5%. A statistical classification framework was built to diagnose cytomegalovirus status from the catalog of TCR beta chain sequences. A later analysis assigned V and J genes by comparing TCR nucleotide sequences with IMGT/GENE-DB human TR gene sequences. In a later analysis, CDR3 sequences and most-parsimonious VDJ recombination scenarios were assigned using the TCRdist pipeline. In a later analysis, each TCR beta chain was defined by its CDR3 amino acid sequence together with its V-gene family, and reads without a unique V-gene family were excluded. To address suspected cross-contamination and a sequencing artifact, a later analysis removed approximately 590 highly shared, low-generation-probability nucleotide sequences. For each public chain, a later analysis derived a clonal expansion index from normalized ranks of inferred template counts within each repertoire. In a later analysis, generation probabilities were computed with a VDJ recombination model fitted to out-of-frame rearrangements, and the resulting probabilities were checked against IGoR. Hypergeometric tests were used in a later analysis to score TCR-TCR, TCR-HLA and TCR-CMV co-occurrence, with a repertoire-size bias correction applied to the TCR pairs. A later analysis estimated false discovery rates by permuting HLA or CMV assignments 20 times. In a later analysis, co-occurring TCRs were grouped with DBSCAN, and TCRdist sequence similarity was added when clustering was performed within HLA-allele-positive subsets. Co-occurrence clustering excluded repertoires with fewer than 30,000 or more than 120,000 public chains, plus five with anomalous nucleotide sharing. As stored in TCRdb, this immuneACCESS dataset retains in-frame rearrangements with V and J assigned. A fraction of the clones does not appear; measured against another copy, unresolved V genes explain less than half of the discrepancy, and the remainder lacks a known reason. That table furnishes V, J and clone size, whereas the DNA furnished D and trimming. For this sample there are about 110,000 clones; under 80% appear just once. The ten largest clonotypes hold about 3.6% of the sample.

Sequenced material: PBMCs. The chain is assembled from TRBV15 and TRBJ1-1; 9 bases in the junction line up with TRBD1. This clonotype was obtained from a man aged 55 to 70 in good health and CMV-seronegative. The nucleotide sequence reads as follows: TGTGCCACCAGCAGGGGACAGGGAAACACTGAAGCTTTCTTT. This codes for CATSRGQGNTEAFF.